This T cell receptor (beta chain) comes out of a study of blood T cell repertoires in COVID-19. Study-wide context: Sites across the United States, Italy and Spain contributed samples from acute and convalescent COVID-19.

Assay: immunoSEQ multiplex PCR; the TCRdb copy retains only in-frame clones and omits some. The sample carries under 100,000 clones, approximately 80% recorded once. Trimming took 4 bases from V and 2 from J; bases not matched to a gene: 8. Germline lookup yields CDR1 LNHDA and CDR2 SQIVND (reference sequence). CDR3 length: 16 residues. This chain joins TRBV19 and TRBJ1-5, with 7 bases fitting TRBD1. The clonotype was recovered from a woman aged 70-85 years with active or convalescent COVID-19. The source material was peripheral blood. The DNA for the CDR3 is TGTGCCAGTAGTACGTCTCACAGGGGTGGCAATCAGCCCCAGCATTTT. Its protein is CASSTSHRGGNQPQHF.